Here is one TCR beta chain with its context. This likely reflects a read error, since a far larger clone is one base away. These data are taken from a study of shared clonotypes between healthy human individuals. Sequenced by immunoSEQ multiplex PCR; TCRdb stores in-frame clones only, minus some. Of about 490,000 clones in the sample, roughly 80% were seen once. Germline V gene sequence: CDR1 SGHRS, CDR2 YFSETQ. This CDR3 spans 15 amino acids. V lost 5 bases and J lost 2, with 15 bases in between. The TCR originated in a woman between 40 and 55 years old in good health. Some clones in this sample may be carry-over from other donors' samples. The chain recombines TRBV5-1 with TRBJ2-3, with D possibly being TRBD2 (6 bases). Material for sequencing was PBMCs. Here the CDR3 reads CASRIWTNPTDTQYF. In DNA, the CDR3 is TGCGCCAGCAGAATCTGGACTAACCCCACAGATACGCAGTATTTT. Based on the CDR3 plus reference TRBV5-1 and TRBJ2-3, the full variable domain is KAGVTQTPRYLIKTRGQQVTLSCSPISGHRSVSWYQQTPGQGLQFLFEYFSETQRNKGNFPGRFSGRQFSNSRSEMNVSTLELGDSALYLCASRIWTNPTDTQYFGPGTRLTVL.